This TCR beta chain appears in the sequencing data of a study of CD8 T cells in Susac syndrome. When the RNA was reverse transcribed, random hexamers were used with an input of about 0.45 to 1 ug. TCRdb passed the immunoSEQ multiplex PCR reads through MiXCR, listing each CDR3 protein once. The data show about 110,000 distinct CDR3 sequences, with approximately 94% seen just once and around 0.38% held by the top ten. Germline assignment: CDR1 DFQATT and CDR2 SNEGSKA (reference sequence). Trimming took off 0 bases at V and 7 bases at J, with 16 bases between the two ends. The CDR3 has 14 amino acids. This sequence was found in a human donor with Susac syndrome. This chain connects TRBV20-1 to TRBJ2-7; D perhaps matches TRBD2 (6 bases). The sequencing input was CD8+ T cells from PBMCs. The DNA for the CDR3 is TGCAGTGCTAGAGAGACCCCCGGGGGTTGGGAGCAGTACTTC. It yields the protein CSARETPGGWEQYF.